The rows below give T cell receptor beta chains drawn from one sample of a study of T cell repertoires in cytomegalovirus infection. TCRdb re-called the reads through MiXCR, storing one row per CDR3 protein. Of tens of thousands of distinct CDR3 sequences in the sample, about 4.2% were seen once. Sequencing was done on a sample of PBMCs. These receptors all come from a human donor in good health (CMV status not recorded). Some clones in this sample may be carry-over from other donors' samples. Each CDR3 is given with its conserved first and last residue. D genes are given only for firm matches. A clone size is listed for some rows: how often the clone was seen (once, few, many), or a class if it is expanded.

V,D,J,size,CDR3,DNA
TRBV19,NA,TRBJ2-6,many,CASSRARSSGANVLTF,TGTGCCAGTAGTAGAGCGAGGAGCTCTGGGGCCAACGTCCTGACTTTC
TRBV28,NA,TRBJ2-2,many,CASSFGGRGGATRTGELFF,TGTGCCAGCAGTTTCGGGGGTCGGGGCGGCGCAACGAGGACCGGGGAGCTGTTTTTT
TRBV7-2,NA,TRBJ1-4,NA,CASSLAAVGGGTNEKLFF,TGTGCCAGCAGCTTAGCAGCCGTCGGGGGGGGGACTAATGAAAAACTGTTTTTT
TRBV11-2,NA,TRBJ1-1,many,CASSAKNSNTEAFF,TGTGCCAGCAGCGCGAAGAACTCGAACACTGAAGCTTTCTTT
TRBV7-2,NA,TRBJ2-1,many,CASTLPGESSNEQFF,TGTGCCAGCACCCTACCGGGGGAGTCCTCCAATGAGCAGTTCTTC
TRBV7-2,NA,TRBJ1-3,few,CASSLTEDTIYF,TGTGCCAGCAGCCTGACAGAGGACACCATATATTTT
TRBV7-2,NA,TRBJ2-1,many,CASSSSLYNEQFF,TGTGCCAGCAGCTCCTCCCTCTACAATGAGCAGTTCTTC
TRBV5-5,NA,TRBJ2-7,many,CASSLDLFGPETF,TGTGCCAGCAGCTTGGACTTGTTCGGACCAGAGACTTTC
TRBV7-8,TRBD1,TRBJ2-2,few,CASSIRTGLTGELFF,TGTGCCAGCAGCATAAGGACAGGCCTCACCGGGGAGCTGTTTTTT
TRBV6-2/TRBV6-3,NA,TRBJ2-7,many,CASSYSTGAGYEQYF,TGTGCCAGCAGTTACTCAACCGGAGCGGGTTACGAGCAGTACTTC
TRBV7-2,NA,TRBJ2-1,many,CASSSGLPSYNEQFF,TGTGCCAGCAGCTCGGGACTGCCCTCCTACAATGAGCAGTTCTTC
TRBV28,NA,TRBJ1-1,NA,CATDRGRLNTEAFF,TGTGCCACCGATAGGGGACGGTTGAACACTGAAGCTTTCTTT
TRBV15,NA,TRBJ2-1,many,CATSRDRGNNEQFF,TGTGCCACCAGCAGAGATCGTGGGAACAATGAGCAGTTCTTC
TRBV7-2,TRBD2,TRBJ2-5,NA,CASSSSGSQETQYF,TGTGCCAGCAGCTCTAGCGGTTCCCAAGAGACCCAGTACTTC
TRBV4-2,TRBD2,TRBJ2-1,many,CASSRAGGNNEQFF,TGTGCCAGCAGCCGAGCGGGGGGAAACAATGAGCAGTTCTTC
TRBV7-9,NA,TRBJ1-1,many,CASTKGSKTEAFF,TGTGCCAGCACCAAAGGGTCGAAAACTGAAGCTTTCTTT
TRBV28,TRBD2,TRBJ2-1,many,CASSPAGVDEQFF,TGTGCCAGCAGTCCAGCGGGAGTTGATGAGCAGTTCTTC
TRBV7-8,TRBD2,TRBJ2-7,many,CASNYREGQNYEQYF,TGTGCCAGCAACTACCGGGAGGGCCAAAACTACGAGCAGTACTTC
TRBV19,TRBD2,TRBJ2-7,many,CASSAGLDYEQYF,TGTGCCAGTAGTGCGGGACTAGACTACGAGCAGTACTTC
TRBV7-2,TRBD1,TRBJ1-1,many,CASSLANRGTEAFF,TGTGCCAGCAGCTTAGCTAACAGGGGGACTGAAGCTTTCTTT
TRBV28,NA,TRBJ1-1,NA,CASSSELPAEAFF,TGTGCCAGCAGCTCCGAGCTCCCGGCTGAAGCTTTCTTT
TRBV5-4,NA,TRBJ1-2,many,CASTGLDYGYTF,TGTGCCAGCACGGGGCTAGACTATGGCTACACCTTC
TRBV7-9,NA,TRBJ1-5,many,CASNQEGSNQPQHF,TGTGCCAGCAACCAAGAGGGTAGCAATCAGCCCCAGCATTTT
TRBV7-2,NA,TRBJ1-3,many,CASSLEVGTINSGNTIYF,TGTGCCAGCAGCTTAGAGGTCGGAACCATCAACTCTGGAAACACCATATATTTT
TRBV20-1,NA,TRBJ1-4,many,CSGLDGNEKLFF,TGCAGCGGACTAGACGGCAATGAAAAACTGTTTTTT
TRBV7-2,NA,TRBJ2-3,many,CASSLAGSTKADTQYF,TGTGCCAGCAGCTTAGCGGGATCGACGAAGGCAGATACGCAGTATTTT
TRBV6-2/TRBV6-3,NA,TRBJ1-5,many,CASSYPGRDQPQHF,TGTGCCAGCAGTTACCCAGGCAGGGATCAGCCCCAGCATTTT
TRBV11-2,TRBD2,TRBJ2-7,many,CASSLLGLAGGSDEQYF,TGTGCCAGCAGCTTACTAGGACTAGCGGGAGGGTCCGACGAGCAGTACTTC
TRBV2,TRBD2,TRBJ2-3,many,CASNRAGGQTDTQYF,TGTGCCAGCAACCGAGCGGGAGGGCAAACAGATACGCAGTATTTT
TRBV6-2/TRBV6-3,TRBD2,TRBJ2-1,many,CASSYSREKMNEQFF,TGTGCCAGCAGTTACTCGCGGGAGAAAATGAATGAGCAGTTCTTC
TRBV7-2,NA,TRBJ1-5,many,CASSQGYSNQPQHF,TGTGCCAGCAGCCAAGGTTATAGCAATCAGCCCCAGCATTTT
TRBV7-6,TRBD2,TRBJ2-2,many,CASSPLGTSGRVNGELFF,TGTGCCAGCAGCCCGCTGGGGACTAGCGGGAGAGTAAATGGGGAGCTGTTTTTT
TRBV7-9,NA,TRBJ2-6,many,CASSSYSGPGANVLTF,TGTGCCAGCAGCTCGTATTCAGGGCCCGGGGCCAACGTCCTGACTTTC
TRBV4-2,NA,TRBJ1-5,many,CASSQEWAREGNQPQHF,TGTGCCAGCAGCCAAGAATGGGCCCGCGAAGGCAATCAGCCCCAGCATTTT
TRBV5-5,TRBD1,TRBJ1-1,many,CASSFRDRETEAFF,TGTGCCAGCAGCTTTAGGGACAGAGAGACTGAAGCTTTCTTT